Shown below are 7 T cell receptor beta chains from a single sample sequenced in a study of T cell repertoires in cytomegalovirus infection. TCRdb itself ran the reads through MiXCR, one entry per CDR3 protein. Of approximately 770,000 distinct CDR3 sequences listed, around 29% are singletons. Their antigen targets remain unknown. The sequenced sample was cultured CD8+ T cells from PBMCs, obtained from culture after CMV antigen stimulation. Receptors were obtained from a human donor in good health (CMV status not recorded). Some clones in this sample may be carry-over from other donors' samples.

The J gene is TRBJ2-2, the V gene TRBV3-1; 10 nucleotides line up with TRBD1. Looked up from germline, CDR1 is LGHDT and CDR2 is YNNKEL (reference sequence). The CDR3 has 17 residues. V lost 0 bases to trimming and J lost 8 bases; unmatched junction nucleotides: 9. The CDR3 loop reads CASSQDVRQGADGELFF. The DNA for the CDR3 is TGTGCCAGCAGCCAAGATGTTAGACAGGGGGCTGATGGGGAGCTGTTTTTT.

V and J are TRBV12-5 and TRBJ1-1; possibly TRBD1 for D (5 bases). Per the germline V gene, CDR1 is LGHNT and CDR2 is FRNRAP. The V end lost 3 bases, the J end lost 10 bases, and 24 bases lay between the germline ends. The CDR3 is made up of 16 amino acids. The DNA of the CDR3 is TGTGCTAGTGGTTTCGGGGCGGGAGCCTCGGGGACGCGAGCTTTCTTT. Protein sequence: CASGFGAGASGTRAFF.

The J gene is TRBJ2-3, the V gene TRBV2; D might be TRBD2 (5 bases). In germline, CDR1 is SNHLY, CDR2 FYNNEI. This CDR3 region has 14 residues. V was shortened by 2 bases and J by 4 bases, with 10 bases between the two germline ends. CDR3 loop: CASSEWAEADTQYF. The DNA of the CDR3 is TGTGCCAGCAGTGAATGGGCGGAGGCAGATACGCAGTATTTT.

The chain recombines TRBV4-3 with TRBJ2-5; tentatively, D is TRBD1 or TRBD2 (6 bases each). Germline V gives CDR1 LGHNA, CDR2 YSLEER. This CDR3 is 13 amino acids long. V dropped 1 base and J dropped 4 bases, with 7 bases sitting between them. This chain's CDR3 is CASSQAGAETQYF. For the CDR3, the DNA is TGCGCCAGCAGCCAAGCGGGGGCAGAGACCCAGTACTTC.

As regards this clonotype: This may arise from a read error, as a much more abundant clone is one base away. This rearrangement joins TRBV12-3 or TRBV12-4 to TRBJ1-4; D might be TRBD1 (6 bases). There are 15 residues in the CDR3. The V and J ends lost 6 bases and 5 bases respectively, with 16 bases between them. In nucleotides, the CDR3 is TGTGCCAGCAGCCCTAAGGACAGCCGGAATGAAAAACTGTTTTTT. This codes for CASSPKDSRNEKLFF.

V usage is TRBV27 and J usage is TRBJ2-7, with TRBD1 as a possible D gene (5 bases). The CDR3 runs to 13 residues. Trimming shortened V by 4 bases and J by 6 bases, and 13 bases separated the two germline ends. The germline V gene has CDR1 MNHEY and CDR2 SMNVEV (reference sequence). The chain's CDR3 is CASSSQGAGEQYV. The CDR3 nucleotides are TGTGCCAGCAGTTCCCAGGGTGCCGGCGAGCAGTACGTC.

The sample holds a few counts of this clonotype. The chain employs TRBV7-3 and TRBJ2-3; 9 bases are shared with TRBD1. From germline, CDR1 is SGHTA and CDR2 FQGTGA. V lost 5 bases to trimming and J lost 0 bases; unmatched junction nucleotides: 9. The CDR3 length is 17 residues. The CDR3 DNA follows: TGTGCCAGCAGCCCCACAGGGGGCGGCAGAAGCACAGATACGCAGTATTTT. Amino acid sequence: CASSPTGGGRSTDTQYF.